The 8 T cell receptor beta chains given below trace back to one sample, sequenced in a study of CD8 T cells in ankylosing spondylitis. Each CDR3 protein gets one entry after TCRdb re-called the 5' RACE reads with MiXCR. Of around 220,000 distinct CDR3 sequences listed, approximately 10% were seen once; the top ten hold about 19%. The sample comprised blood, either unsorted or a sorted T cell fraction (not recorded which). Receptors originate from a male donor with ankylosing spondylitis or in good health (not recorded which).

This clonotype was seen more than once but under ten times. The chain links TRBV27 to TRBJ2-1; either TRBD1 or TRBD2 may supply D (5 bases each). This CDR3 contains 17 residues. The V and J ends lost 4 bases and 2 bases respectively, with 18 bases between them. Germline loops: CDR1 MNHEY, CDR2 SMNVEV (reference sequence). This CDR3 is CASSSRLSGLAYNEQFF. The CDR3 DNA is TGTGCCAGCAGTTCCCGACTCTCGGGGCTCGCCTACAATGAGCAGTTCTTC.

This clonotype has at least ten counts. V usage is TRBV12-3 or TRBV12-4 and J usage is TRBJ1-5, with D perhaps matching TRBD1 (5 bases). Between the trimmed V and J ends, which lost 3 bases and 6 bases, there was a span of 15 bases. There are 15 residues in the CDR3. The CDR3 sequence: CASSLGTAPSQPQHF. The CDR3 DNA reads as TGTGCCAGCAGTTTGGGGACGGCCCCCAGTCAGCCCCAGCATTTT.

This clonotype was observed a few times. The CDR3 region has the DNA TGTGCCAGCTCACCGCTCTCAGTCTCATCTGGGGCCAACGTCCTGACTTTC. Translation gives CASSPLSVSSGANVLTF. The chain combines TRBV18 with TRBJ2-6, with D hard to call. V was clipped by 3 bases and J by 1 base, with 13 bases between them. Germline CDR1 is KGHSH and CDR2 is LQKENI. The CDR3 is made up of 17 amino acids.

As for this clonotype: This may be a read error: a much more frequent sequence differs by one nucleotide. The CDR3 loop reads CATSDETDRPVGTQYF. In DNA, the CDR3 is TGTGCCACCAGTGACGAAACTGACAGACCAGTGGGGACCCAGTACTTC. This chain links TRBV24-1 with TRBJ2-5; the D gene is possibly TRBD1 (5 bases). CDR1 KGHDR and CDR2 SFDVKD come from the germline V gene. Trimming left V 4 bases short and J 7 bases short, with 21 bases between. CDR3 length equals 16 residues.

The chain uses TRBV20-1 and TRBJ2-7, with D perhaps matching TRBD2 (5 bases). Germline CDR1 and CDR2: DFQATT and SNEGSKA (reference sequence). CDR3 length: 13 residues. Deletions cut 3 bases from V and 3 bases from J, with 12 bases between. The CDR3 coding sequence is TGCAGTGCTAGTAGCGACAAGGGCTACGAGCAGTACTTC. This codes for CSASSDKGYEQYF.

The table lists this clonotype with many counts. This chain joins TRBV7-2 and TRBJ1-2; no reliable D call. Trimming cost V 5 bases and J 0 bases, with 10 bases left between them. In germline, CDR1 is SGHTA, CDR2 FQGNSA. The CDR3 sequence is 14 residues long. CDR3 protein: CASSVLGANYGYTF. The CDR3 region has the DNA TGTGCCAGCAGCGTCCTGGGAGCTAACTATGGCTACACCTTC.

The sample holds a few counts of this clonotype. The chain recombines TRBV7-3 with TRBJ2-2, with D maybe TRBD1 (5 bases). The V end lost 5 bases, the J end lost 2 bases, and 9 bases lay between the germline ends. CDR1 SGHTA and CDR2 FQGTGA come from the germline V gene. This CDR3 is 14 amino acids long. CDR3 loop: CASSKGVNTGELFF. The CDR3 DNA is TGTGCCAGCAGCAAAGGGGTAAACACCGGGGAGCTGTTTTTT.

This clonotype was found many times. CDR3 coding DNA: TGTGCCAGCAGCTCGTACACAGATACGCAGTATTTT. Protein: CASSSYTDTQYF. This rearrangement joins TRBV7-8 to TRBJ2-3; D unresolved. Germline V gene lookup returns CDR1 SGHVS and CDR2 FQNEAQ. The CDR3 totals 12 residues. The germline V and J ends were trimmed by 4 bases and 2 bases, with 4 bases remaining between them.